This T cell receptor (beta chain) was retrieved from a study of blood T cell repertoires in COVID-19. The overall study: The United States, Italy and Spain were the sources of the acute and convalescent COVID-19 samples.

Germline V gives CDR1 MNHEY, CDR2 SVGAGI. V was clipped by 10 bases and J by 3 bases; unmatched bases: 8. The CDR3 consists of 13 residues. The repertoire was sequenced with immunoSEQ multiplex PCR; TCRdb's copy has only in-frame clones and lacks some. The sample has about 42,000 clones, over 75% seen once. Sequencing was carried out using peripheral blood. This rearrangement joins TRBV6-5 to TRBJ2-5; 7 positions match TRBD1. The sequence derives from a man aged 25-40 years with active or convalescent COVID-19. The DNA of the CDR3 is TGTGCCACTACGACCGGGACAGAAGAGACCCAGTACTTC. Amino acids: CATTTGTEETQYF.